The text below deals with one TCR beta chain. Antigen: not known. This entry is derived from a study of cytotoxic CD8 clonotypes in ibrutinib-treated CLL. Study at large: Enrolment comprised 10 to 11 relapsed/refractory and over 14 treatment-naive patients; approximately 18 were IGHV unmutated. Results showed approximately 25 partial and 2 complete responses; following median around six years, roughly 14 remained remitted, roughly 12 advanced. Regarding the study as a whole: For progressing versus sustained-remission patients, sampling times were not the same. Clonality rose at ibrutinib response, held steady in sustained remission, and fell toward baseline at progression.

The data were produced by immunoSEQ multiplex PCR, yet TCRdb's version contains in-frame clones alone and is incomplete. The sample carries some 140,000 clones, approximately 89% recorded once. There are 15 residues in the CDR3. Germline CDR1 and CDR2: SNHLY and FYNNEI. The ends lost 6 bases at V and 4 bases at J; junction bases unmatched: 10. The source is a human donor with chronic lymphocytic leukemia. This chain connects TRBV2 to TRBJ2-7; 9 positions agree with TRBD1. The sequenced sample was PBMCs, obtained after 12 months of ibrutinib treatment. CDR3: CASRFPGQGPYEQYF. Here the CDR3 DNA reads TGTGCCAGCAGATTTCCGGGACAGGGCCCTTACGAGCAGTACTTC. The whole variable domain, filled in from reference TRBV2 and TRBJ2-7, reads EPEVTQTPSHQVTQMGQEVILRCVPISNHLYFYWYRQILGQKVEFLVSFYNNEISEKSEIFDDQFSVERPDGSNFTLKIRSTKLEDSAMYFCASRFPGQGPYEQYFGPGTRLTVT.